This TCR beta chain emerged from a study of blood T cell repertoires in COVID-19. Across the whole study: Spain, Italy and the United States supplied samples that represented acute and convalescent COVID-19. The cDNA or gDNA used as material had been derived from T cells, B-cell-depleted T cells, or PBMCs.

This clone appeared a single time. Per the study methods: Cell counts per sample came from amplifying reference gene primers. Assay: immunoSEQ multiplex PCR; the TCRdb copy retains only in-frame clones and omits some. That table furnishes V, J and clone size, whereas the DNA furnished D and trimming. The table records about 150,000 clones, approximately 88% of them present only once. The sequencing input was peripheral blood. This receptor was obtained from a man between 65 and 85 years old with acute or convalescent COVID-19.

For the CDR3, the DNA is TGTGCCAGCAGCCCCGGGGCAGGGGGCTCTTTGATTGGCTACACCTTC. This translates into CASSPGAGGSLIGYTF. V is TRBV6-2 or TRBV6-3 and J is TRBJ1-2; 8 bases agree with TRBD1. V shed 6 bases, J shed 7 bases, and the junction held 16 bases outside the gene matches. This CDR3 comprises 16 residues. Germline CDR1 is MNHEY and CDR2 is SVGEGT.